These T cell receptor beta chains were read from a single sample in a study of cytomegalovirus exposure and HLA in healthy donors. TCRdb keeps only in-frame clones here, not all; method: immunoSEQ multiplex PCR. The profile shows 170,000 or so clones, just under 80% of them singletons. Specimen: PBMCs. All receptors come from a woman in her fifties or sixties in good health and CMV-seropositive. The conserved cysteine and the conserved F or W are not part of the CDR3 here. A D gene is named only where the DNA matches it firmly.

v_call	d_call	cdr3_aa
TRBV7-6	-	ASSSQTPGRGEKLF
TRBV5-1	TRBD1	ASTDRVPSTDTQY
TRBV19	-	ASNPTWANTGELF
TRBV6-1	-	ASSEGRRSNSPLH
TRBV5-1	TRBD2	ASSSTSGSKETQY
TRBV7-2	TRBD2	ASSLPTSGGLETQY
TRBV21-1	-	ASSTIEVDTQY
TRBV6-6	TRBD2	ASSYSGGYTGELF
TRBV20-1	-	SADSNTEAF
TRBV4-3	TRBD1	ASSQSDRGGNTIY
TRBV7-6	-	ASSPTQGFGNTIY
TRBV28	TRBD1	ASSSAGTGRNEQF
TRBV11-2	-	ASRFLDVLSGANGLT
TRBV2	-	ECSRGTFGRQY
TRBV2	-	ASVSGYEQY
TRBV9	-	ASSVDGGTHPF